This is a list of T cell receptor beta chains from one sample in a study of regulatory T cells in long-lasting Graves disease. One entry per CDR3 protein results from TCRdb running MiXCR on the multiplex PCR reads. Counted here are some 350,000 distinct CDR3 sequences, about 16% occurring once; the ten biggest clones make up 20%. The data were also submitted as part of a second study, on T cells in Graves' hyperthyroidism and ophthalmopathy.

The sequencing here drew on peripheral blood mononuclear cells (PBMCs), taken at new diagnosis, from a patient treated with antithyroid drugs. The receptors originated from a woman between 18 and 29 years old with Graves disease. Each CDR3 is given with its conserved first and last residue. Each record gives: clone size, V gene, D gene, J gene, CDR3 length, CDR3 DNA, CDR3 protein. D genes are given only for firm matches. Part of the rows lack a size; the others show once, few, many or a class for expanded clones.

many	TRBV6-1	NA	TRBJ2-3	14	TGTGCCAGTATGTCTACTTTTAGCGCAGATACGCAGTATTTT	CASMSTFSADTQYF
many	TRBV6-4	TRBD2	TRBJ2-3	14	TGTGCCACCCGTGCGGGGGGGGACACAGATACGCAGTATTTT	CATRAGGDTDTQYF
many	TRBV5-1	TRBD1	TRBJ2-7	16	TGCGCCAGCAGCTTGGACTGGGACAGGGGGGAGTACGAGCAGTACTTC	CASSLDWDRGEYEQYF
few	TRBV20-1	TRBD1	TRBJ1-6	17	TGCAGTGCTAGAGATGGCTTACGGGACAGGGTTAATTCACCCCTCCACTTT	CSARDGLRDRVNSPLHF
NA	TRBV13	NA	TRBJ2-7	13	TGTGCCAGCAGCTTCAGGGGTTCCTACGAGCAGTGCTTC	CASSFRGSYEQCF
few	TRBV6-1	NA	TRBJ1-2	13	TGTGCCAGCAGTGAATTGTCCCAGCGGGGCTACACCTTC	CASSELSQRGYTF
many	TRBV20-1	NA	TRBJ1-1	12	TGCAGTGCTAGGGGCACGAACACTGAAGCTTTCTTT	CSARGTNTEAFF
NA	TRBV7-8	TRBD1	TRBJ1-5	17	TGTGCCAGCAGCCCCAGGCTGGGACAGGGACACAATCAGCCCCAGCATTTT	CASSPRLGQGHNQPQHF
NA	TRBV10-3	NA	TRBJ1-2	12	TGTGCCATCAGTGGGGCAGAATATGGCTACACCTTC	CAISGAEYGYTF
many	TRBV7-9	TRBD1	TRBJ2-3	15	TGTGCCAGCAGTTCCAACAGGGGACCCACAGATACGCAGTATTTT	CASSSNRGPTDTQYF